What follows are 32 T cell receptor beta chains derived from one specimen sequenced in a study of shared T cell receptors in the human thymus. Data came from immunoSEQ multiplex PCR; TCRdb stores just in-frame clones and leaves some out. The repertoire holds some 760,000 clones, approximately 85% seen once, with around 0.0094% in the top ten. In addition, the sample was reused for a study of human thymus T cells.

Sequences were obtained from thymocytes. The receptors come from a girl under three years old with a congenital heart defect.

The CDR3 DNA reads TGTGCCAGCAGCTTTCGGACAGGCTTTAATGAAAAACTGTTTTTT. This gives the protein CASSFRTGFNEKLFF. The rearrangement joins TRBV7-9 to TRBJ1-4; 7 bases match TRBD1. From germline, CDR1 is SEHNR and CDR2 FQNEAQ (reference sequence). This CDR3 has 15 residues. V shed 3 bases, J shed 4 bases, and the junction held 5 bases outside the gene matches.

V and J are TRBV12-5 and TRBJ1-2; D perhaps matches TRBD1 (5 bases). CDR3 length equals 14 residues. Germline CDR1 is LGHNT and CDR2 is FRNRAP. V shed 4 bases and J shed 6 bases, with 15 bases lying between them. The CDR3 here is CASGSSRVMDGYTF. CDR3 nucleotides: TGTGCTAGTGGTTCCTCCAGGGTAATGGATGGCTACACCTTC.

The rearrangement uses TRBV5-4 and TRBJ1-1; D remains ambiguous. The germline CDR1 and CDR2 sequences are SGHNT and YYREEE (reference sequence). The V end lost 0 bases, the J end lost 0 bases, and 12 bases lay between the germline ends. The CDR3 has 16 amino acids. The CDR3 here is CASSLAGDLMNTEAFF. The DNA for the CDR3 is TGTGCCAGCAGCTTGGCCGGGGATCTTATGAACACTGAAGCTTTCTTT. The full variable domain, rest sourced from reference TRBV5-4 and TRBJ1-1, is ETGVTQSPTHLIKTRGQQVTLRCSSQSGHNTVSWYQQALGQGPQFIFQYYREEENGRGNFPPRFSGLQFPNYSSELNVNALELDDSALYLCASSLAGDLMNTEAFFGQGTRLTVV.

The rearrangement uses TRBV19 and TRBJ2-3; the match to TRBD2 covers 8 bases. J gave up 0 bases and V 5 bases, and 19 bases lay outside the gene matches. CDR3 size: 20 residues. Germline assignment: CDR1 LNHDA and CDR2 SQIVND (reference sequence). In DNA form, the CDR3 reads TGTGCCAGTAGTCAACCGGGAGGGCAGGGAGCGGGTACTAGCACAGATACGCAGTATTTT. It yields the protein CASSQPGGQGAGTSTDTQYF.

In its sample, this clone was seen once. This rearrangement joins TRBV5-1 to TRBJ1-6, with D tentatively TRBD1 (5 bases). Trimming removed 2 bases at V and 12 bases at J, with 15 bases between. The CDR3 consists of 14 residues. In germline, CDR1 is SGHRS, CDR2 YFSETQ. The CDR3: CASSFRQSHKPLHF. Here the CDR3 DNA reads TGCGCCAGCAGCTTTCGACAGTCGCATAAACCCCTCCACTTT.

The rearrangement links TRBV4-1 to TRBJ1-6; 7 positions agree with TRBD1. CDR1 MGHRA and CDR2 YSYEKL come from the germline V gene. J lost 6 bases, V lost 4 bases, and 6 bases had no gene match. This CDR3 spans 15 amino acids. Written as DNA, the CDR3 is TGCGCCAGCAGCCCAATCCAGGGGGTTAATTCACCCCTCCACTTT. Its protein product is CASSPIQGVNSPLHF.

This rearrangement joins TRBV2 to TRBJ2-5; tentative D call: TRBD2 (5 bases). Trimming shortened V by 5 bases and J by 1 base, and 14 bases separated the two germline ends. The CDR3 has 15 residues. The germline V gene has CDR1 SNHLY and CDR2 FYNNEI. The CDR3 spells CASSQWTSLQETQYF. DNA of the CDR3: TGTGCCAGCAGTCAATGGACTTCCCTCCAAGAGACCCAGTACTTC.

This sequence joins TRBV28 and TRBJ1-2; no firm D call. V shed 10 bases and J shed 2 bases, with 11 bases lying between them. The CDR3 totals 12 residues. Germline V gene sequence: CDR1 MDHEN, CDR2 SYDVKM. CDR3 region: CAISPVNYGYTF. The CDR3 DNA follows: TGTGCCATCTCTCCCGTCAACTATGGCTACACCTTC.

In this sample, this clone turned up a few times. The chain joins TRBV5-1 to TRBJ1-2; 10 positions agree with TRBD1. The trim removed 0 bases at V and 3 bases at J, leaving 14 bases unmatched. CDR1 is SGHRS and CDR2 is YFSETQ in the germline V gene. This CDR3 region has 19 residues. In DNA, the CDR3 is TGCGCCAGCAGCTTGGAGGGTTGGGACAGGGGTCTTCTATACTATGGCTACACCTTC. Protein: CASSLEGWDRGLLYYGYTF.

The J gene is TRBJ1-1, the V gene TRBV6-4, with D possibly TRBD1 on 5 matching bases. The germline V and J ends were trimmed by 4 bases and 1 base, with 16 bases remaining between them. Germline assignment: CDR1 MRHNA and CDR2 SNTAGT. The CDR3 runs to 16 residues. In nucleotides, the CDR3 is TGTGCCAGCAGTGTTTCCTTCCAGGGCCAGAACACTGAAGCTTTCTTT. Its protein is CASSVSFQGQNTEAFF.

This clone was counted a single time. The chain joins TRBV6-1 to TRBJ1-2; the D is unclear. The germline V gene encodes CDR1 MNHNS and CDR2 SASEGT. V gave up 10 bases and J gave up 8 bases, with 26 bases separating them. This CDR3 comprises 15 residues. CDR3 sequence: CATRSSGGTTTGYTF. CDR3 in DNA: TGTGCCACCCGTTCATCAGGAGGCACGACTACAGGCTACACCTTC.

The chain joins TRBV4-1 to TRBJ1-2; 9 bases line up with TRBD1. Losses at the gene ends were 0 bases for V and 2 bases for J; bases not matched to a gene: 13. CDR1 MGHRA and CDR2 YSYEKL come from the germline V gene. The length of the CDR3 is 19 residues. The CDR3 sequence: CASSQEEFRPGTGNYGYTF. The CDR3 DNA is TGCGCCAGCAGCCAAGAGGAATTCCGTCCCGGGACAGGGAACTATGGCTACACCTTC.

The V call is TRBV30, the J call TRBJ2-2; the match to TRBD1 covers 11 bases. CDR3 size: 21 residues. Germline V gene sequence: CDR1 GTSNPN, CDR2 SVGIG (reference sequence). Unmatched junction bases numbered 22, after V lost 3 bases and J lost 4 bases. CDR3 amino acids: CAWRLFPGQGEMGRSTGELFF. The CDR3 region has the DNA TGTGCCTGGAGACTATTCCCGGGACAGGGGGAAATGGGGCGAAGCACCGGGGAGCTGTTTTTT.

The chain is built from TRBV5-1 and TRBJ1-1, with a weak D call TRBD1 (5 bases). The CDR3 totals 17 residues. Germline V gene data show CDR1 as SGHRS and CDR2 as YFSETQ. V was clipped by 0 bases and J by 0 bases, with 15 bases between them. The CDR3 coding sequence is TGCGCCAGCAGCTTGGAAGGGCAGGGAAGGATGAACACTGAAGCTTTCTTT. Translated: CASSLEGQGRMNTEAFF.

CDR3 region: CASSYTGGHTQYF. For the CDR3, the DNA is TGTGCCAGCAGCTATACAGGGGGTCATACGCAGTATTTT. The J gene is TRBJ2-3, the V gene TRBV7-8, with 8 bases lining up with TRBD1. Per germline, CDR1 SGHVS and CDR2 FQNEAQ. Losses at the gene ends were 4 bases for V and 7 bases for J; bases not matched to a gene: 4. CDR3 size: 13 residues.

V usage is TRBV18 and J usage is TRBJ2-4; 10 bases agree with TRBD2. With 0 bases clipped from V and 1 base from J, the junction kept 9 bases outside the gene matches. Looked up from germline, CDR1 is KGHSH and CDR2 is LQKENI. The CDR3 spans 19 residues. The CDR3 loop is CASSPPYERGGHAKNIQYF. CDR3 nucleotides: TGTGCCAGCTCACCACCGTATGAGCGGGGGGGCCATGCCAAAAACATTCAGTACTTC.

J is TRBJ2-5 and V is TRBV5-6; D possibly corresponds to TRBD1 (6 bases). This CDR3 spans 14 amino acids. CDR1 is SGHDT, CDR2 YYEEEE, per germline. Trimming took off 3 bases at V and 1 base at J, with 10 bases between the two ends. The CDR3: CASSSGEPQETQYF. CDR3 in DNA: TGTGCCAGCAGCTCAGGGGAGCCCCAAGAGACCCAGTACTTC.

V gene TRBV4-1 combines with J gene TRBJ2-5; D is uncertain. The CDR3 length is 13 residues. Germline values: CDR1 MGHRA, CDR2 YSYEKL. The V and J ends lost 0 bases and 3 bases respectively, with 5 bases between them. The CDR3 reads CASSQDSEETQYF. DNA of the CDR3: TGCGCCAGCAGCCAAGACAGCGAAGAGACCCAGTACTTC.

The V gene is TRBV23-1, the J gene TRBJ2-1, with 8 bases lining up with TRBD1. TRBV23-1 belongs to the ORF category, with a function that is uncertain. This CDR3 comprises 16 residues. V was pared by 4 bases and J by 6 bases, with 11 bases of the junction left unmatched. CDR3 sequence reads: CASSRKKKTGANEQFF. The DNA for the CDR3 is TGCGCCAGCAGTCGCAAAAAGAAGACAGGGGCCAATGAGCAGTTCTTC.

This CDR3 reads CASSLGWGGETQYF. CDR3 DNA sequence: TGTGCCAGCAGCTTAGGGTGGGGGGGAGAGACCCAGTACTTC. This chain joins TRBV7-2 and TRBJ2-5, with 7 bases that match TRBD2. CDR1 SGHTA and CDR2 FQGNSA come from the germline V gene. CDR3 length: 14 residues. With V trimmed by 1 base and J by 4 bases, 3 bases remained unmatched.

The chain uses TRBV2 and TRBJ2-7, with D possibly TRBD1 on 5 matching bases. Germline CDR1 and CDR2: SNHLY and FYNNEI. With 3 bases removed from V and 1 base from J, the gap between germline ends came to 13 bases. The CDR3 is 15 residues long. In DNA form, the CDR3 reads TGTGCCAGCAGTGAGTTACTTAGGGGATCCTACGAGCAGTACTTC. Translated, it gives CASSELLRGSYEQYF. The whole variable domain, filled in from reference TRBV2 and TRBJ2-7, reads EPEVTQTPSHQVTQMGQEVILRCVPISNHLYFYWYRQILGQKVEFLVSFYNNEISEKSEIFDDQFSVERPDGSNFTLKIRSTKLEDSAMYFCASSELLRGSYEQYFGPGTRLTVT.

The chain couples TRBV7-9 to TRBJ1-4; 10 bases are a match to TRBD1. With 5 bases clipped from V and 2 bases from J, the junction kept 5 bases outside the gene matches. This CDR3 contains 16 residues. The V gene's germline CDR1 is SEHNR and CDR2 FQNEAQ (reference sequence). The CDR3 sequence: CASSPRDRGTNEKLFF. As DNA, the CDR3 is TGTGCCAGCAGCCCCCGGGACAGGGGTACTAATGAAAAACTGTTTTTT.

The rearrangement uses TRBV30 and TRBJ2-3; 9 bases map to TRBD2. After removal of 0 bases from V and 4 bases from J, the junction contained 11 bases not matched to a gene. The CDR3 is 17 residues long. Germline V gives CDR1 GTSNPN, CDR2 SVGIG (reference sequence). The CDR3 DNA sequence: TGTGCCTGGAGTGTAACCGCAATAGCGGGGGCTCCAGATACGCAGTATTTT. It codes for CAWSVTAIAGAPDTQYF. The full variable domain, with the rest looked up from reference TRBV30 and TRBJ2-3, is SQTIHQWPATLVQPVGSPLSLECTVEGTSNPNLYWYRQAAGRGLQLLFYSVGIGQISSEVPQNLSASRPQDRQFILSSKKLLLSDSGFYLCAWSVTAIAGAPDTQYFGPGTRLTVL.

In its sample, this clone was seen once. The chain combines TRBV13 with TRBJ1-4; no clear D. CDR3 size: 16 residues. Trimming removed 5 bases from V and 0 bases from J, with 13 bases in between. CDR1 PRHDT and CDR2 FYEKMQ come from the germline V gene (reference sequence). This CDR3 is CASSQTAPATNEKLFF. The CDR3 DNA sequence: TGTGCCAGCAGCCAAACCGCACCAGCAACTAATGAAAAACTGTTTTTT.

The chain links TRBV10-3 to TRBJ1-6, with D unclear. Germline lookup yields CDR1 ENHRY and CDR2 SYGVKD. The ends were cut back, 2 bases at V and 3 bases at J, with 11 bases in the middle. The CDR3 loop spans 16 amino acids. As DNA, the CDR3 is TGTGCCATCAGTGAGCCCAGTAAAAGCTATAATTCACCCCTCCACTTT. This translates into CAISEPSKSYNSPLHF.

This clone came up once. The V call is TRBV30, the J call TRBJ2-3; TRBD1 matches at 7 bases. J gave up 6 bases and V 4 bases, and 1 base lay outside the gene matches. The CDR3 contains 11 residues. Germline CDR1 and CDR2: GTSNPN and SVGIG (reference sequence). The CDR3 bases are TGTGCCTGGACCAGGGGGGATACGCAGTATTTT. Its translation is CAWTRGDTQYF.

CDR3 sequence reads: CASSQDLTGDNQPQHF. The DNA for the CDR3 is TGCGCCAGCAGCCAAGATTTAACGGGGGATAATCAGCCCCAGCATTTT. This chain joins TRBV4-3 and TRBJ1-5, with TRBD1 as a possible D gene (5 bases). The germline gives CDR1 LGHNA, CDR2 YSLEER. This CDR3 spans 16 amino acids. V was trimmed by 0 bases and J by 4 bases, leaving 13 bases between them.

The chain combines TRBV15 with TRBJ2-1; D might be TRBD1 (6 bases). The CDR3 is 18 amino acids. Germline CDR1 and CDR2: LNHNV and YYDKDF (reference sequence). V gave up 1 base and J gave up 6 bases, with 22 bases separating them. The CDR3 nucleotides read TGTGCCACCAGCAGAGCCGCCCGGGACATCCTTCGCGTCAATGAGCAGTTCTTC. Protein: CATSRAARDILRVNEQFF.

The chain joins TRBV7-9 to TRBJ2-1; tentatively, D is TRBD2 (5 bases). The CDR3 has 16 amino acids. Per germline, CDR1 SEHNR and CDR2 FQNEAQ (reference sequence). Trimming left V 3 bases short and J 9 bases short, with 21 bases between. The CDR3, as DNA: TGTGCCAGCAGCTTTAGAGAGGGATGGTCCGTGGGTGAGCAGTTCTTC. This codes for CASSFREGWSVGEQFF.

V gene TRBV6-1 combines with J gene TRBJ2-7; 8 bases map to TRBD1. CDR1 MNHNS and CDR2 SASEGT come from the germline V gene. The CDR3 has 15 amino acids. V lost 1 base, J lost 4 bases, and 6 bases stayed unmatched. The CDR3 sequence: CASSEGAGGKYEQYF. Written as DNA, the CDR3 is TGTGCCAGCAGTGAAGGGGCAGGGGGCAAGTACGAGCAGTACTTC.

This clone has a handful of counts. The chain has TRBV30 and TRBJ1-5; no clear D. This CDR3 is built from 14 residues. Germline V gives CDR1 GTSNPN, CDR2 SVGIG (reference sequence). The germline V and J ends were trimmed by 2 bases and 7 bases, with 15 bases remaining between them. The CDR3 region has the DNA TGTGCCTGGAGTCGCGAGGGTTTTAGGCAGCCCCAGCATTTT. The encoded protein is CAWSREGFRQPQHF. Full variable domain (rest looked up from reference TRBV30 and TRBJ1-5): SQTIHQWPATLVQPVGSPLSLECTVEGTSNPNLYWYRQAAGRGLQLLFYSVGIGQISSEVPQNLSASRPQDRQFILSSKKLLLSDSGFYLCAWSREGFRQPQHFGDGTRLSIL.

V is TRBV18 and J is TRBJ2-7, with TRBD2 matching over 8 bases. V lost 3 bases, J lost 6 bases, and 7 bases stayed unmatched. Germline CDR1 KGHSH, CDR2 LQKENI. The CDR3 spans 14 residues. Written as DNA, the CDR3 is TGTGCCAGCTCACCTGATCGTCTAGCGGGCGAGCAGTACTTC. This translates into CASSPDRLAGEQYF.